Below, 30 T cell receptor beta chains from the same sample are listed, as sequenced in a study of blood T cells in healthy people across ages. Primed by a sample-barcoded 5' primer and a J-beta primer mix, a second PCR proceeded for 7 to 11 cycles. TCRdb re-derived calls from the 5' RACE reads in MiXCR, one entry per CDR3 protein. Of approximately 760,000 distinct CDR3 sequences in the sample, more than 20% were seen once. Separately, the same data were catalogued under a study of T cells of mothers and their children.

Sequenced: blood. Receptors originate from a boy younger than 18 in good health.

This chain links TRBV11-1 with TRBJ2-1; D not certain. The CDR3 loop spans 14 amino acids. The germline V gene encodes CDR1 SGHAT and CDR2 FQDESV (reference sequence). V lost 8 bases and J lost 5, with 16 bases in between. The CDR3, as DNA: TGTGCCAGCCGTTCAGCACCCCAGAACAATGAGCAGTTCTTC. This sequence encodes CASRSAPQNNEQFF.

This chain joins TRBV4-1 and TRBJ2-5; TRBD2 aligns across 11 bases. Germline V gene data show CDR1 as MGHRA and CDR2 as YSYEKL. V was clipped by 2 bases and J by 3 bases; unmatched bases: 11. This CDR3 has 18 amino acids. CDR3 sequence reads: CASSQKTPGLAAEETQYF. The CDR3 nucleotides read TGCGCCAGCAGCCAAAAAACCCCGGGACTAGCGGCCGAAGAGACCCAGTACTTC.

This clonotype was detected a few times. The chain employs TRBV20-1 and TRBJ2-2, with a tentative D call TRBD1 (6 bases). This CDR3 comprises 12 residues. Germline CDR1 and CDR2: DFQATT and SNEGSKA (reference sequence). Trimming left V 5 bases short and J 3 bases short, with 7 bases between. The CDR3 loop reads CSAHRDTGELFF. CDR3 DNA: TGCAGTGCTCACAGGGACACCGGGGAGCTGTTTTTT.

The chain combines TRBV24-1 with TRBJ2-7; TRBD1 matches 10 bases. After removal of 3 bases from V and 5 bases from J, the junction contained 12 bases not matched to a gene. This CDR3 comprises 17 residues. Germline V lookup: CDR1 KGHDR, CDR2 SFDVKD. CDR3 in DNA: TGTGCCACCAGTGATCCCGGGACAGGGGAATTGAACCACGAGCAGTACTTC. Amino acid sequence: CATSDPGTGELNHEQYF.

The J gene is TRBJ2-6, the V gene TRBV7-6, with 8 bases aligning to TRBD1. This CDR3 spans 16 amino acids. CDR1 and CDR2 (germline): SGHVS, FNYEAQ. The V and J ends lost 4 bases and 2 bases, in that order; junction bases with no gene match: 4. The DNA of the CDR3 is TGTGCCAGCAGCTCAGGACAGGGCCCTGGGGCCAACGTCCTGACTTTC. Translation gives CASSSGQGPGANVLTF.

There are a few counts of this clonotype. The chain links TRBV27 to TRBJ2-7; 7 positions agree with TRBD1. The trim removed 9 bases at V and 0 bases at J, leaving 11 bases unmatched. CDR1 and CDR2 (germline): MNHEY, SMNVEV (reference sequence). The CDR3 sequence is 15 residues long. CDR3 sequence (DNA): TGTGCCAGTAGCCACAGGGGAATCCTCTCCTACGAGCAGTACTTC. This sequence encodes CASSHRGILSYEQYF.

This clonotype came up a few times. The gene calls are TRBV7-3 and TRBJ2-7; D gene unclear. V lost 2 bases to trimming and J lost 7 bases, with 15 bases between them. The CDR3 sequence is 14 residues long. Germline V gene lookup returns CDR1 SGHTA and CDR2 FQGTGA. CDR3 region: CASSLAGGRGEQYF. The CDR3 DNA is TGTGCCAGCAGCTTAGCAGGTGGTCGTGGGGAGCAGTACTTC.

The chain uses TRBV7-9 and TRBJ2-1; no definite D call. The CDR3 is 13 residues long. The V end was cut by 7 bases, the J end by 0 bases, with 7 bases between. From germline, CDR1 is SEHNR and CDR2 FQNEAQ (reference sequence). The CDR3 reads CASTQSSYNEQFF. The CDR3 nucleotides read TGTGCCAGCACCCAAAGCTCCTACAATGAGCAGTTCTTC.

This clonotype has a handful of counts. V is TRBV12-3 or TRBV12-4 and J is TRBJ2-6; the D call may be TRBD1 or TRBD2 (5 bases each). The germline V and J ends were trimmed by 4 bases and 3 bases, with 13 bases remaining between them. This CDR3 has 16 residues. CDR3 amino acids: CASSSVRGDGANVLTF. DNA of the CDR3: TGTGCCAGCAGTTCCGTGAGGGGAGATGGGGCCAACGTCCTGACTTTC.

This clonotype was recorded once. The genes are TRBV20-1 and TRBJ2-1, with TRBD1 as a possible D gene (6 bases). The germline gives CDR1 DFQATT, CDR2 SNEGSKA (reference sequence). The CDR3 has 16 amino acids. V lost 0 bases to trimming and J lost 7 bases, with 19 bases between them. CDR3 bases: TGCAGTGCTAGAGATAGACACAGGGAAGGAATGAATGAGCAGTTCTTC. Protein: CSARDRHREGMNEQFF.

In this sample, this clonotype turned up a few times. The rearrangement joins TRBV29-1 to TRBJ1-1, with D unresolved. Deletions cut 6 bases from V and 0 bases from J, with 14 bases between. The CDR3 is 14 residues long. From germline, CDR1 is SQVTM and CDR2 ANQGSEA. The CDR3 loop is CSVLTLPLNTEAFF. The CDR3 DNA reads TGCAGCGTCCTCACCCTCCCATTGAACACTGAAGCTTTCTTT.

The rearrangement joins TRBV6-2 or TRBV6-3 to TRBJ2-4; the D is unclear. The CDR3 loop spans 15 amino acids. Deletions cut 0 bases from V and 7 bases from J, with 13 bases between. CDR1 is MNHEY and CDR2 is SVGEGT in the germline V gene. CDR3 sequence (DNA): TGTGCCAGCAGTTACTCGGCTGATTCTGGGAACATTCAGTACTTC. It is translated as CASSYSADSGNIQYF.

CDR3 nucleotides: TGTGCCAGCAGCAAATCCACTGAAGCTTTCTTT. It is translated as CASSKSTEAFF. The chain has TRBV6-6 and TRBJ1-1; D call uncertain. The CDR3 is 11 amino acids. V was cut by 6 bases and J by 4 bases, with 6 bases left in between. Germline V gives CDR1 MNHNY, CDR2 SVGAGI (reference sequence).

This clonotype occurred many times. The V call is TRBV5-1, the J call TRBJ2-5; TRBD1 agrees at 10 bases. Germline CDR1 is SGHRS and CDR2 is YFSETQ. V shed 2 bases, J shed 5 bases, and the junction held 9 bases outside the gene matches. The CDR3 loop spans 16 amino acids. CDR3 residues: CASSLTMLTGGETQYF. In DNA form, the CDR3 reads TGCGCCAGCAGCTTAACTATGTTGACAGGGGGCGAGACCCAGTACTTC.

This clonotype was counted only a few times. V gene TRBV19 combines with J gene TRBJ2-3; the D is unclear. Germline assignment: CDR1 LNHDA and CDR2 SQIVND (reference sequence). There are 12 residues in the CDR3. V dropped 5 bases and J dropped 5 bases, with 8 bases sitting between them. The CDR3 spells CASSAQKDTQYF. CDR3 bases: TGTGCCAGTAGTGCCCAGAAAGATACGCAGTATTTT. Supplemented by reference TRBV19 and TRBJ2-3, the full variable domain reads DGGITQSPKYLFRKEGQNVTLSCEQNLNHDAMYWYRQDPGQGLRLIYYSQIVNDFQKGDIAEGYSVSREKKESFPLTVTSAQKNPTAFYLCASSAQKDTQYFGPGTRLTVL.

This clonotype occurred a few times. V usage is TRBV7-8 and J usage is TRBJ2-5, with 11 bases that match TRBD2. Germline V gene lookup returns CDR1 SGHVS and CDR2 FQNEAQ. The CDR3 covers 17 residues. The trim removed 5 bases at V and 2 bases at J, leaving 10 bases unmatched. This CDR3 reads CASSPRLAGNPQETQYF. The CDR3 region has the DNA TGTGCCAGCAGCCCGCGACTAGCGGGGAATCCTCAAGAGACCCAGTACTTC.

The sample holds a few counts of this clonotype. The CDR3 region is CASSQDQGKGLYEQYF. The DNA for the CDR3 is TGCGCCAGCAGCCAAGACCAGGGTAAGGGTTTGTACGAGCAGTACTTC. The chain links TRBV4-1 to TRBJ2-5; possibly TRBD1 for D (5 bases). The end of the DNA aligns better with TRBJ2-7, so the J call may be wrong. The CDR3 runs to 16 residues. Germline-derived CDR1 and CDR2 are MGHRA and YSYEKL.

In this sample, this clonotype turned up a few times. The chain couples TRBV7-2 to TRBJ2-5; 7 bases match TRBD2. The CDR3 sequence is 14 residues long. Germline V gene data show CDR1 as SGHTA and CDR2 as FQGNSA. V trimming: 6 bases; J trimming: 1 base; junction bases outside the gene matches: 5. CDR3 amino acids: CASRGGGIQETQYF. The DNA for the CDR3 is TGTGCCAGCAGAGGCGGGGGAATCCAAGAGACCCAGTACTTC.

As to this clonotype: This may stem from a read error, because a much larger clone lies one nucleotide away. This CDR3 is CASSEAGTQYF. Written as DNA, the CDR3 is TGTGCCAGCAGTGAAGCAGGGACCCAGTACTTC. J is TRBJ2-5 and V is TRBV6-1; no clear D gene. This CDR3 has 11 amino acids. Trimming removed 0 bases at V and 7 bases at J, with 3 bases between. From germline, CDR1 is MNHNS and CDR2 SASEGT.

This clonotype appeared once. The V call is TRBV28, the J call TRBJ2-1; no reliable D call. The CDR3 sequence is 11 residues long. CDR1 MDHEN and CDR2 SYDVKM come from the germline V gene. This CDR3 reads CAVFSYNEQFF. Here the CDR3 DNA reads TGTGCGGTTTTCTCCTACAATGAGCAGTTCTTC.

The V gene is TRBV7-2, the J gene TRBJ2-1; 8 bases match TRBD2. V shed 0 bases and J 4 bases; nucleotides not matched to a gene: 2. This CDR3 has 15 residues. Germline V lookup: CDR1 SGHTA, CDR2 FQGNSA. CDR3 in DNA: TGTGCCAGCAGCTTAGCGTCTAGCGGGTACAATGAGCAGTTCTTC. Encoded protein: CASSLASSGYNEQFF.

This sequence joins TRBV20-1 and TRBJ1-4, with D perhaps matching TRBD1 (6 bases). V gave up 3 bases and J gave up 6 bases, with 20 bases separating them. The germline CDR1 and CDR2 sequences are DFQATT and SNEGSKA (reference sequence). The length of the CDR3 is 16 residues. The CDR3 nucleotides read TGCAGTGCTAGCCGCCACCGAGACAGGTGGGATGAAAAACTGTTTTTT. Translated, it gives CSASRHRDRWDEKLFF.

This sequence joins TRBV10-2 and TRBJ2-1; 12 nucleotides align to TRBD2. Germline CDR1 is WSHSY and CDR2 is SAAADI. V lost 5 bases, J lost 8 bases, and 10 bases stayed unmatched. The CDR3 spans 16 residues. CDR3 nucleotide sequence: TGCGCCAGCAGTCGGACGACTAGCGGGAGTAATGATGAGCAGTTCTTC. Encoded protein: CASSRTTSGSNDEQFF.

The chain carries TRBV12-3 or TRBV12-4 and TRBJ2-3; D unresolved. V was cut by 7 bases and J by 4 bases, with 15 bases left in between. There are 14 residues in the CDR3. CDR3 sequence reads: CASTPKAGADTQYF. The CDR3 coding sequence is TGTGCCAGCACCCCAAAGGCAGGCGCAGATACGCAGTATTTT.

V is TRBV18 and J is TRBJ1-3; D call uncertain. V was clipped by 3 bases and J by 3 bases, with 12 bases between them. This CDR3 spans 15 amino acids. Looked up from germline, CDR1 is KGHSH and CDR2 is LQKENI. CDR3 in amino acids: CASSPAKSGGNTIYF. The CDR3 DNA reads TGTGCCAGCTCACCGGCCAAAAGTGGTGGAAACACCATATATTTT.

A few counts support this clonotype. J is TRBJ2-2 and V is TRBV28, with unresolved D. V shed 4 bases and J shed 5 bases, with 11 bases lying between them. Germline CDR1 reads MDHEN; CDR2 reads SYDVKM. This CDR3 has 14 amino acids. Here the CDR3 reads CASSSRTSTGELFF. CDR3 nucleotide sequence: TGTGCCAGCAGTTCGAGGACGTCAACCGGGGAGCTGTTTTTT.

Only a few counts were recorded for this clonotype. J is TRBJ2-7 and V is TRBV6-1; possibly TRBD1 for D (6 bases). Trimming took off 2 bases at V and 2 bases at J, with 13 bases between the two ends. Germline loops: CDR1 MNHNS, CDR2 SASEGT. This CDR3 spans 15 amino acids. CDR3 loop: CASSERQAHAYEQYF. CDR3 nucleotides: TGTGCCAGCAGTGAACGACAGGCTCACGCCTACGAGCAGTACTTC.

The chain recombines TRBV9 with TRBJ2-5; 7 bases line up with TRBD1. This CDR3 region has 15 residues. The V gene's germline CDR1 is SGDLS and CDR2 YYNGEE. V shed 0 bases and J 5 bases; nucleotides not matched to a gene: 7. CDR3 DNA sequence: TGTGCCAGCAGCGTAGCGGGCACAGGGGTGGAGACCCAGTACTTC. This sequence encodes CASSVAGTGVETQYF.

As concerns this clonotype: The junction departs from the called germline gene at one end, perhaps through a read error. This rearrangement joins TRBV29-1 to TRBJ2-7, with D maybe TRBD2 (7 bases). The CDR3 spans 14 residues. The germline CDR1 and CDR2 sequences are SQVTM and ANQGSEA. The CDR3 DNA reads TGCAGCGTTGTGTCTGCGGGGGCACCCTACGAGCACTACTTC. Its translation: CSVVSAGAPYEHYF.

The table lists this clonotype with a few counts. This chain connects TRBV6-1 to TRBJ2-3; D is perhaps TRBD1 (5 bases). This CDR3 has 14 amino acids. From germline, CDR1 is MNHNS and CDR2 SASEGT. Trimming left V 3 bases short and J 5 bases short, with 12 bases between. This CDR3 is CASSEWGVVDTQYF. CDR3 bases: TGTGCCAGCAGTGAGTGGGGCGTCGTAGATACGCAGTATTTT.